This TCR beta chain originates from a study of CD8+ T cells in alopecia areata. In the study overall: Twice a day, 5 to 10 mg of oral tofacitinib was administered to treated patients. Patients remained on tofacitinib for 6 to 18 months and then went 6 months without it. The study's findings and limits: Higher clonality was seen in lesional scalp than in normal scalp, especially in alopecia totalis/universalis.

V lost 3 bases, J lost 5 bases, and 14 bases lay in between. The CDR3 sequence is 14 residues long. Germline V CDR1 and CDR2: KGHSH, LQKENI. Details on this clone: Its antigen remains unknown.

The authors extracted RNA and reverse transcribed it into cDNA as the sequencing template. Some clones are missing from TCRdb's copy, which holds only in-frame ones; the method was immunoSEQ multiplex PCR. The sample lists some 110,000 clones, 35% to 45% occurring once. It was from alopecia areata patients that lesional scalp punch biopsies and peripheral blood were collected. This receptor was taken from a human donor with alopecia areata. The rearrangement links TRBV18 to TRBJ2-7; the D call may be TRBD1 or TRBD2 (5 bases each). Sequencing was performed on CD4+ T cells sorted from blood. The CDR3 DNA follows: TGTGCCAGCTCACCTGGGGACCTCGGAGACGAGCAGTACTTC. Its protein product is CASSPGDLGDEQYF.